Following are 7 T cell receptor beta chains from one sample sequenced in a study of blood T cell repertoires in COVID-19. Here immunoSEQ multiplex PCR was the method, and the copy in TCRdb shows in-frame clones only, minus some. Of some 430,000 clones in the sample, roughly 91% were seen once. The sequenced sample was PBMCs or T cells enriched from blood (not recorded which). These receptors all come from a man between 18 and 29 years old who had recovered from COVID-19.

The chain uses TRBV11-3 and TRBJ1-2; 12 bases align to TRBD1. V lost 5 bases to trimming and J lost 7 bases; unmatched junction nucleotides: 8. Germline values: CDR1 SGHNT, CDR2 YENEEA. The CDR3 runs to 15 residues. This CDR3 is CASSPSGTGGSGYTF. CDR3 coding DNA: TGTGCCAGCAGCCCCAGCGGGACAGGGGGCTCTGGCTACACCTTC. Full variable domain (outside the CDR3, taken from reference TRBV11-3 and TRBJ1-2): EAGVVQSPRYKIIEKKQPVAFWCNPISGHNTLYWYLQNLGQGPELLIRYENEEAVDDSQLPKDRFSAERLKGVDSTLKIQPAELGDSAVYLCASSPSGTGGSGYTFGSGTRLTVV.

V is TRBV7-2 and J is TRBJ1-3; unclear D gene. The germline V and J ends were trimmed by 5 bases and 0 bases, with 8 bases remaining between them. In germline, CDR1 is SGHTA, CDR2 FQGNSA. The CDR3 length is 14 residues. CDR3: CASSLVFSGNTIYF. The CDR3 bases are TGTGCCAGCAGCCTCGTATTCTCTGGAAACACCATATATTTT.

The genes are TRBV3-1 (or the pseudogene TRBV3-2) and TRBJ2-3; D is possibly TRBD1 (6 bases). V gave up 5 bases and J gave up 5 bases, with 17 bases separating them. The CDR3 runs 15 residues. Per germline, CDR1 LGHDT and CDR2 YNNKEL (reference sequence). CDR3 in DNA: TGTGCCAGCAGCTGGGGGCAGGAGAAAGGAGATACGCAGTATTTT. Its translation: CASSWGQEKGDTQYF.

This clone appeared a single time. The rearrangement uses TRBV5-1 and TRBJ1-6; the match to TRBD1 covers 9 bases. CDR1 is SGHRS and CDR2 is YFSETQ in the germline V gene. The CDR3 sequence is 14 residues long. Losses at the gene ends were 3 bases for V and 9 bases for J; bases not matched to a gene: 4. CDR3 sequence reads: CASSSGTGSSPLHF. CDR3 nucleotide sequence: TGCGCCAGCAGCTCCGGGACAGGGAGTTCACCCCTCCACTTT.

This chain uses TRBV11-2 with TRBJ1-4; no clear D. CDR3 length: 16 amino acids. The germline V gene has CDR1 SGHAT and CDR2 FQNNGV. V was clipped by 5 bases and J by 6 bases, with 19 bases between them. CDR3 protein: CASSRGRARTDEKLFF. The CDR3 DNA follows: TGTGCCAGCAGCCGGGGTAGGGCCAGGACGGATGAAAAACTGTTTTTT.

The chain employs TRBV30 and TRBJ2-1, with D possibly TRBD2 on 7 matching bases. The V and J ends lost 0 bases and 7 bases respectively, with 16 bases between them. Germline V lookup: CDR1 GTSNPN, CDR2 SVGIG (reference sequence). This CDR3 comprises 15 residues. The CDR3, as DNA: TGTGCCTGGAGTGTGGGGGGCGGGAGTGGGAATGAGCAGTTCTTC. The encoded protein is CAWSVGGGSGNEQFF.

The rearrangement joins TRBV28 to TRBJ2-7, with 7 bases that match TRBD1. V was clipped by 1 base and J by 4 bases; unmatched bases: 10. Germline CDR1 and CDR2: MDHEN and SYDVKM. This CDR3 has 16 amino acids. The CDR3: CASSLYLRDSSYEQYF. As DNA, the CDR3 is TGTGCCAGCAGTTTATATCTCCGGGACAGCTCTTACGAGCAGTACTTC.